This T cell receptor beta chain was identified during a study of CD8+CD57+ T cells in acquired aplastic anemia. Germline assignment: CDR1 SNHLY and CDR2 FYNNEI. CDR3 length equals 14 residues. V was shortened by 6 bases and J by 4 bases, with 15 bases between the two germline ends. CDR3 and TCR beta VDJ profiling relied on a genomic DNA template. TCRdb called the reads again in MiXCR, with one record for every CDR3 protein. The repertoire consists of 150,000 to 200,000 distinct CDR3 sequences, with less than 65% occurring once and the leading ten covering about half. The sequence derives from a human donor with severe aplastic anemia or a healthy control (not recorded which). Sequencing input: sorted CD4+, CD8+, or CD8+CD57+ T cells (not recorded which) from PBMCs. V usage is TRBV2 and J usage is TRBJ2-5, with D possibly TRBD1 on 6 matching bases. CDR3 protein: CASRAARGPETQYF. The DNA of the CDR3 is TGTGCCAGCAGAGCGGCCAGGGGTCCAGAGACCCAGTACTTC.